This T cell receptor (beta chain) emerged from a study of brain T cells in children with intractable seizures. This table comes from immunoSEQ multiplex PCR, and its TCRdb copy is limited to in-frame clones, with some not included. The table lists hundreds of thousands of clones, 93% of them singletons. Indicated time point: blood from clinic visit 5 months post-surgery; TSC patient then seizure free. This clone has only one observation. Trimming took off 0 bases at V and 1 base at J, with 9 bases between the two ends. Germline CDR1 SNHLY, CDR2 FYNNEI. The CDR3 loop spans 15 amino acids. Sequenced here: peripheral blood, sampled 4 to 5 months after surgery. V usage is TRBV2 and J usage is TRBJ1-1; tentative D call: TRBD1 (6 bases). The TCR comes from a boy under two years old with tuberous sclerosis and intractable seizures. The CDR3 here is CASSEAGGANTEAFF. The CDR3 coding sequence is TGTGCCAGCAGTGAAGCGGGGGGCGCGAACACTGAAGCTTTCTTT.